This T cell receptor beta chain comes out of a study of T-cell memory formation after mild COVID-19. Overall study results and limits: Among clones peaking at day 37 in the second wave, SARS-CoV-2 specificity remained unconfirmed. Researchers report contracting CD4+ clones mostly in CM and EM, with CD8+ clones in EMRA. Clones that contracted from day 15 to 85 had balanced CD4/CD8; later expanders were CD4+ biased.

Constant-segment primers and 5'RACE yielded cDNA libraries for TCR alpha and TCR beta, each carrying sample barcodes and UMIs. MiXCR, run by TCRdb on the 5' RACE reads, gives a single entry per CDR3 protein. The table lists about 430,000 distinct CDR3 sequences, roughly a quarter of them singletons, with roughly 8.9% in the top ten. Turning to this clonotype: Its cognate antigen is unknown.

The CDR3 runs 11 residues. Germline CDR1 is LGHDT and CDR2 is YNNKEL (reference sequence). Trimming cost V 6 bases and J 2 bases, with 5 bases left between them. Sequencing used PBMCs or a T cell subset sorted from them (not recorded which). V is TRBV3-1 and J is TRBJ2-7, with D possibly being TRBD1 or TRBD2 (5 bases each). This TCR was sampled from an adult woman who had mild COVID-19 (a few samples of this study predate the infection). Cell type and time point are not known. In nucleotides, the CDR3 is TGTGCCAGCAGGGGGGCCTACGAGCAGTACTTC. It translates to CASRGAYEQYF.